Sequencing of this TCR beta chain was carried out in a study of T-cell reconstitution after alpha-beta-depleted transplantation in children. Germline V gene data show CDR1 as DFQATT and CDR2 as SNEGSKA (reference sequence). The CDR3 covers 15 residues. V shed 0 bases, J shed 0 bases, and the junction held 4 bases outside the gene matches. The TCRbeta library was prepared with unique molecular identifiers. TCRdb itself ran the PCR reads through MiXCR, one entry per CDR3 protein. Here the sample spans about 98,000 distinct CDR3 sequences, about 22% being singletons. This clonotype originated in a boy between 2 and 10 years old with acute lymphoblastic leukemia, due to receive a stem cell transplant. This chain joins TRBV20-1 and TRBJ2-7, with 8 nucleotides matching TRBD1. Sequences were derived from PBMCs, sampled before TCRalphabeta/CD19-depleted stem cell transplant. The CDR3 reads CSARDYRGVSYEQYF. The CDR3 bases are TGCAGTGCTAGAGATTACAGGGGGGTCTCCTACGAGCAGTACTTC.